These T cell receptor beta chains were read from a single sample in a study of blood T cell repertoires in COVID-19. Sequencing was performed with immunoSEQ multiplex PCR; in TCRdb, only in-frame clones are kept and a portion is missing. The sample has approximately 140,000 clones, less than 85% seen once. Sequenced input: peripheral blood. The source is a human donor in a cohort sampled during active COVID-19. CDR3s include the opening cysteine and the closing phenylalanine or tryptophan. The D gene is left open where the match is weak. Size tells how often a clone was seen (once, few, many) or the class of an expanded clone, and some rows leave it out.

clone size: .; J gene: TRBJ1-1; CDR3 length: 15; D gene: TRBD1; V gene: TRBV9; CDR3 DNA: TGTGCCAGCAACAAAATGGGGACAGTGAACACTGAAGCTTTCTTT; CDR3 protein: CASNKMGTVNTEAFF
clone size: .; J gene: TRBJ2-7; CDR3 length: 12; D gene: .; V gene: TRBV6-1; CDR3 DNA: TGTGCCAGCAGTGAAAGAGGTCTCGAGCAGTACTTC; CDR3 protein: CASSERGLEQYF
clone size: .; J gene: TRBJ2-7; CDR3 length: 15; D gene: .; V gene: TRBV11-1; CDR3 DNA: TGTGCCAGCAGCTTAGTTCCGGACAGTTCCTACGAGCAGTACTTC; CDR3 protein: CASSLVPDSSYEQYF
clone size: .; J gene: TRBJ1-3; CDR3 length: 13; D gene: .; V gene: TRBV9; CDR3 DNA: TGTGCCAGCAGCCCCCTCTCTGGAAACACCATATATTTT; CDR3 protein: CASSPLSGNTIYF
clone size: few; J gene: TRBJ1-4; CDR3 length: 15; D gene: .; V gene: TRBV18; CDR3 DNA: TGTGCCAGCTCACCAGTCAGGGGCGGCGATGAAAAACTGTTTTTT; CDR3 protein: CASSPVRGGDEKLFF
clone size: .; J gene: TRBJ2-7; CDR3 length: 13; D gene: .; V gene: TRBV12-3/TRBV12-4; CDR3 DNA: TGTGCCAGCAGTCTAGCGAGGGGGCTCGAGCAGTACTTC; CDR3 protein: CASSLARGLEQYF
clone size: .; J gene: TRBJ2-1; CDR3 length: 15; D gene: TRBD2; V gene: TRBV7-6; CDR3 DNA: TGTGCCAGCAGCCCACTAGCGGGGGGCCTCTCTGAGCAGTTCTTC; CDR3 protein: CASSPLAGGLSEQFF
clone size: .; J gene: TRBJ2-7; CDR3 length: 16; D gene: .; V gene: TRBV4-3; CDR3 DNA: TGCGCCAGCAGCCGGGGTCTCGGCGGGGGCCTTTACGAGCAGTACTTC; CDR3 protein: CASSRGLGGGLYEQYF
clone size: .; J gene: TRBJ1-1; CDR3 length: 11; D gene: .; V gene: TRBV30; CDR3 DNA: TGTGCCTGGAGTGTAAAGGGGGAAGCTTTCTTT; CDR3 protein: CAWSVKGEAFF
clone size: .; J gene: TRBJ2-3; CDR3 length: 14; D gene: .; V gene: TRBV19; CDR3 DNA: TGTGCCAGCACCTTCGGGAATCGGGGAGATACGCAGTATTTT; CDR3 protein: CASTFGNRGDTQYF
clone size: .; J gene: TRBJ1-2; CDR3 length: 13; D gene: .; V gene: TRBV5-8; CDR3 DNA: TGTGCCAGCAGAAAGACAGCCAACTATGGCTACACCTTC; CDR3 protein: CASRKTANYGYTF
clone size: .; J gene: TRBJ1-6; CDR3 length: 14; D gene: .; V gene: TRBV6-5; CDR3 DNA: TGTGCCAGCAGCAAAGGGGGGGAGAGTTCACCCCTCCACTTT; CDR3 protein: CASSKGGESSPLHF
clone size: .; J gene: TRBJ2-5; CDR3 length: 14; D gene: .; V gene: TRBV11-1; CDR3 DNA: TGTGCCAGCAGCGAAGAAGGTAGCGGAGAGACCCAGTACTTC; CDR3 protein: CASSEEGSGETQYF
clone size: once; J gene: TRBJ2-2; CDR3 length: 14; D gene: .; V gene: TRBV7-9; CDR3 DNA: TGTGCCAGCAGCCCGGGACAGAACACCGGGGAGCTGTTTTTT; CDR3 protein: CASSPGQNTGELFF
clone size: .; J gene: TRBJ2-2; CDR3 length: 17; D gene: TRBD2; V gene: TRBV9; CDR3 DNA: TGTGCCAGCAGCCCGCGCCTGTGGGGGGGGAACACCGGGGAGCTGTTTTTT; CDR3 protein: CASSPRLWGGNTGELFF
clone size: once; J gene: TRBJ2-1; CDR3 length: 16; D gene: TRBD2; V gene: TRBV4-2; CDR3 DNA: TGTGCCAGCAGCCAAGAGACTAGCGGGGGGGCCTATGAGCAGTTCTTC; CDR3 protein: CASSQETSGGAYEQFF
clone size: .; J gene: TRBJ2-3; CDR3 length: 22; D gene: TRBD2; V gene: TRBV10-3; CDR3 DNA: TGTGCCATCAACCCCGAAGGGTCAGATCGTACTAGCGGGGGGTATAGCACAGATACGCAGTATTTT; CDR3 protein: CAINPEGSDRTSGGYSTDTQYF
clone size: .; J gene: TRBJ2-5; CDR3 length: 14; D gene: .; V gene: TRBV4-1; CDR3 DNA: TGCGCCAGCAGGCGATCTTCCGATCGAGAGACCCAGTACTTC; CDR3 protein: CASRRSSDRETQYF
clone size: .; J gene: TRBJ2-5; CDR3 length: 15; D gene: TRBD2; V gene: TRBV11-2; CDR3 DNA: TGTGCCAGCAGCTTAGAAGCGGGGGGGCCGCAGACCCAGTACTTC; CDR3 protein: CASSLEAGGPQTQYF
clone size: .; J gene: TRBJ1-6; CDR3 length: 14; D gene: TRBD1; V gene: TRBV19; CDR3 DNA: TGTGCCAGCTGCCTCGGGACAGATAATTCACCCCTCCACTTT; CDR3 protein: CASCLGTDNSPLHF
clone size: .; J gene: TRBJ2-5; CDR3 length: 15; D gene: TRBD2; V gene: TRBV5-4; CDR3 DNA: TGTGCCAGCAGCTCCCCGCGGGGGGAGGGGGAGACCCAGTACTTC; CDR3 protein: CASSSPRGEGETQYF
clone size: .; J gene: TRBJ1-6; CDR3 length: 19; D gene: .; V gene: TRBV28; CDR3 DNA: TGTGCCAGCAGTCGTTCCACAGGGCTCGGTTCCTTATGGGATTCACCCCTCCACTTT; CDR3 protein: CASSRSTGLGSLWDSPLHF
clone size: .; J gene: TRBJ1-6; CDR3 length: 15; D gene: TRBD1; V gene: TRBV12-5; CDR3 DNA: TGTGCTAGTGGTTTCCTCGGGACAGGAAATTCACCCCTCCACTTT; CDR3 protein: CASGFLGTGNSPLHF
clone size: .; J gene: TRBJ1-3; CDR3 length: 16; D gene: TRBD1; V gene: TRBV7-2; CDR3 DNA: TGTGCCAGCAGCACCCCGGGGACAGGCCGTGGAAACACCATATATTTT; CDR3 protein: CASSTPGTGRGNTIYF
clone size: once; J gene: TRBJ1-2; CDR3 length: 13; D gene: .; V gene: TRBV12-5; CDR3 DNA: TGTGCTAGTGGTTTGCTATTGTCTTTAGGCTACACCTTC; CDR3 protein: CASGLLLSLGYTF
clone size: .; J gene: TRBJ2-3; CDR3 length: 17; D gene: TRBD2; V gene: TRBV5-1; CDR3 DNA: TGCGCCAGCAGCTCGAGGCTAGCGGGGGGCCTCACAGATACGCAGTATTTT; CDR3 protein: CASSSRLAGGLTDTQYF
clone size: .; J gene: TRBJ1-2; CDR3 length: 16; D gene: TRBD1; V gene: TRBV9; CDR3 DNA: TGTGCCAGCACCGGAGGGGGGACAGGTTGGAACTATGGCTACACCTTC; CDR3 protein: CASTGGGTGWNYGYTF
clone size: .; J gene: TRBJ2-3; CDR3 length: 18; D gene: TRBD2; V gene: TRBV10-3; CDR3 DNA: TGTGCCATCAGCAAGCAGACTAGCGGGGGCCGTAGCACAGATACGCAGTATTTT; CDR3 protein: CAISKQTSGGRSTDTQYF
clone size: .; J gene: TRBJ2-7; CDR3 length: 14; D gene: .; V gene: TRBV7-2; CDR3 DNA: TGTGCCAGCAGCTTAGCTAGCACCTCCTACGAGCAGTACTTC; CDR3 protein: CASSLASTSYEQYF
clone size: .; J gene: TRBJ1-1; CDR3 length: 15; D gene: .; V gene: TRBV6-5; CDR3 DNA: TGTGCCAGCAGTCAGACCAAGGACAGGAACACTGAAGCTTTCTTT; CDR3 protein: CASSQTKDRNTEAFF
clone size: .; J gene: TRBJ2-5; CDR3 length: 18; D gene: TRBD2; V gene: TRBV10-2; CDR3 DNA: TGCGCCAGCAGTGAGTCGGGAGGCGGTCGGGGGGTCTCAGAGACCCAGTACTTC; CDR3 protein: CASSESGGGRGVSETQYF
clone size: .; J gene: TRBJ2-4; CDR3 length: 14; D gene: .; V gene: TRBV15; CDR3 DNA: TGTGCCACCAGCGGGGGGGGGCTCGGAAACATTCAGTACTTC; CDR3 protein: CATSGGGLGNIQYF
clone size: .; J gene: TRBJ2-4; CDR3 length: 16; D gene: TRBD2; V gene: TRBV6-6; CDR3 DNA: TGTGCCAGCAGCATCCCTAGCGGGGGCTCCGGAAACATTCAGTACTTC; CDR3 protein: CASSIPSGGSGNIQYF
clone size: .; J gene: TRBJ1-6; CDR3 length: 13; D gene: TRBD1; V gene: TRBV3-1/TRBV3-2; CDR3 DNA: TGTGCCAGCAGCCTCGACAGGGGTTCACCCCTCCACTTT; CDR3 protein: CASSLDRGSPLHF
clone size: .; J gene: TRBJ2-7; CDR3 length: 15; D gene: .; V gene: TRBV5-5; CDR3 DNA: TGTGCCAGCAGCTTGGCGGTCGGTACGCCGTACGAGCAGTACTTC; CDR3 protein: CASSLAVGTPYEQYF
clone size: .; J gene: TRBJ1-6; CDR3 length: 17; D gene: TRBD1; V gene: TRBV5-6; CDR3 DNA: TGTGCCAGCAGCCAACCCGGGACAGGGGTTGGGGATTCACCCCTCCACTTT; CDR3 protein: CASSQPGTGVGDSPLHF
clone size: .; J gene: TRBJ1-2; CDR3 length: 15; D gene: TRBD1; V gene: TRBV27; CDR3 DNA: TGTGCCAGCAGTTCCCCGGGACAGAACTCCTATGGCTACACCTTC; CDR3 protein: CASSSPGQNSYGYTF
clone size: once; J gene: TRBJ2-3; CDR3 length: 15; D gene: TRBD2; V gene: TRBV5-1; CDR3 DNA: TGCGCCAGCACTAGCGGGGGGGCATTCACAGATACGCAGTATTTT; CDR3 protein: CASTSGGAFTDTQYF
clone size: .; J gene: TRBJ2-3; CDR3 length: 14; D gene: .; V gene: TRBV4-2; CDR3 DNA: TGTGCCAGCAGCCCGGGGGGCCCCACAGATACGCAGTATTTT; CDR3 protein: CASSPGGPTDTQYF
clone size: once; J gene: TRBJ2-3; CDR3 length: 14; D gene: TRBD2; V gene: TRBV2; CDR3 DNA: TGTGCCAGCAGACGCGGGGGGCCCACAGATACGCAGTATTTT; CDR3 protein: CASRRGGPTDTQYF
clone size: .; J gene: TRBJ2-5; CDR3 length: 13; D gene: TRBD2; V gene: TRBV28; CDR3 DNA: TGTGCCAGCAGTCCGGGACTAGCAGAGACCCAGTACTTC; CDR3 protein: CASSPGLAETQYF
clone size: .; J gene: TRBJ1-1; CDR3 length: 13; D gene: .; V gene: TRBV12-3/TRBV12-4; CDR3 DNA: TGTGCCAGCAGTTGGGGCAGCAACACTGAAGCTTTCTTT; CDR3 protein: CASSWGSNTEAFF
clone size: .; J gene: TRBJ1-2; CDR3 length: 11; D gene: .; V gene: TRBV20-1; CDR3 DNA: TGCAGTGCTAGCAGGGTCTATGGCTACACCTTC; CDR3 protein: CSASRVYGYTF
clone size: .; J gene: TRBJ1-2; CDR3 length: 14; D gene: TRBD1; V gene: TRBV9; CDR3 DNA: TGTGCCAGCAGCGTCAAGGATCAGGGGGCAGGCTACACCTTC; CDR3 protein: CASSVKDQGAGYTF
clone size: few; J gene: TRBJ1-1; CDR3 length: 15; D gene: .; V gene: TRBV5-4; CDR3 DNA: TGTGCCAGCAGCACAGCCGGGAACATGAACACTGAAGCTTTCTTT; CDR3 protein: CASSTAGNMNTEAFF
clone size: .; J gene: TRBJ1-2; CDR3 length: 12; D gene: .; V gene: TRBV29-1; CDR3 DNA: TGCAGCGTTGCAAAGGGGGTGGATGGCTACACCTTC; CDR3 protein: CSVAKGVDGYTF
clone size: .; J gene: TRBJ2-7; CDR3 length: 15; D gene: TRBD2; V gene: TRBV5-1; CDR3 DNA: TGCGCCAGCAGCTATCTGCGGGGGGGGTCCTACGAGCAGTACTTC; CDR3 protein: CASSYLRGGSYEQYF
clone size: .; J gene: TRBJ2-3; CDR3 length: 15; D gene: TRBD1; V gene: TRBV28; CDR3 DNA: TGTGCCAGCAGCGGAGGGACAGGGGCCTGGTATACGCAGTATTTT; CDR3 protein: CASSGGTGAWYTQYF
clone size: .; J gene: TRBJ2-7; CDR3 length: 18; D gene: TRBD1; V gene: TRBV6-1; CDR3 DNA: TGTGCCAGCAGTGAAGGGATTGTAGTTGGGACAGGGGAATATGAGCAGTACTTC; CDR3 protein: CASSEGIVVGTGEYEQYF
clone size: .; J gene: TRBJ1-1; CDR3 length: 14; D gene: .; V gene: TRBV11-2; CDR3 DNA: TGTGCCAGCAGCTTAGTTACTCAGCGGGCGAGAGCTTTCTTT; CDR3 protein: CASSLVTQRARAFF
clone size: .; J gene: TRBJ2-7; CDR3 length: 11; D gene: TRBD1; V gene: TRBV6-5; CDR3 DNA: TGTGCCAGCAGGACAGGGTACGAGCAGTACTTC; CDR3 protein: CASRTGYEQYF
clone size: .; J gene: TRBJ1-1; CDR3 length: 16; D gene: .; V gene: TRBV6-6; CDR3 DNA: TGTGCCAGCACCAACTTAGGCCAGCCTGGGGGCGGTGAAGCTTTCTTT; CDR3 protein: CASTNLGQPGGGEAFF